The clone carrying this T cell receptor beta chain was detected a few times. Antigen unknown. TCRdb itself ran the RT-PCR reads through MiXCR, one entry per CDR3 protein. This table holds about 520,000 distinct CDR3 sequences, around 7.9% found once. The data stem from a study of response to subunit inactivated influenza vaccine. General study results and limits: Researchers suggested that each seasonal influenza vaccination recruits few new T cells.

Germline-derived CDR1 and CDR2 are DFQATT and SNEGSKA (reference sequence). Trimming at V came to 5 bases and at J to 5 bases, leaving 8 bases not matched to a gene. The CDR3 contains 14 residues. The rearrangement joins TRBV20-1 to TRBJ2-1; 8 bases fit TRBD1. The clonotype comes from a man aged 50-75 years who received an inactivated influenza vaccine. The material sequenced was PBMCs from blood, taken around 25 months after vaccination. CDR3 loop: CSAEGGTGDNEQFF. Here the CDR3 DNA reads TGCAGTGCTGAGGGCGGGACAGGAGACAATGAGCAGTTCTTC.